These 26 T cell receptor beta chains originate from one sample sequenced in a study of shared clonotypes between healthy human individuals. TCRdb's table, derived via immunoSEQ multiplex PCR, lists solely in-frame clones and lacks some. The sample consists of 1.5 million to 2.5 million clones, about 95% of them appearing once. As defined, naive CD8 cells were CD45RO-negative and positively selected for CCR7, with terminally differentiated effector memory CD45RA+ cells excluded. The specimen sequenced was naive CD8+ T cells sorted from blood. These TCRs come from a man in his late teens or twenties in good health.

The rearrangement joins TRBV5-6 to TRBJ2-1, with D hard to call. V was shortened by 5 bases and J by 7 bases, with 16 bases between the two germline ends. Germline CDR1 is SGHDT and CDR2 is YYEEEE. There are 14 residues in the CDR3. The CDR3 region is CASSLGQDLNEQFF. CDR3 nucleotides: TGTGCCAGCAGTCTTGGCCAGGATTTAAATGAGCAGTTCTTC.

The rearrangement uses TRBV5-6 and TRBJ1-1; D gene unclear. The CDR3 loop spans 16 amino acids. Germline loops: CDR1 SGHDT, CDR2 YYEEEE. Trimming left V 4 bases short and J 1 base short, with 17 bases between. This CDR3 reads CASSPTPLWGNTEAFF. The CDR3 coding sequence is TGTGCCAGCAGCCCGACACCTTTATGGGGGAACACTGAAGCTTTCTTT.

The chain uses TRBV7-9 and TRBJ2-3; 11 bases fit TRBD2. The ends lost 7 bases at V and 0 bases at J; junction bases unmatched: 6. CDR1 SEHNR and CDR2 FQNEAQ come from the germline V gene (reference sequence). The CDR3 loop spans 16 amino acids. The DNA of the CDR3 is TGTGCCAGCACCGATAGCGGGGGGGCCAGCACAGATACGCAGTATTTT. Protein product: CASTDSGGASTDTQYF.

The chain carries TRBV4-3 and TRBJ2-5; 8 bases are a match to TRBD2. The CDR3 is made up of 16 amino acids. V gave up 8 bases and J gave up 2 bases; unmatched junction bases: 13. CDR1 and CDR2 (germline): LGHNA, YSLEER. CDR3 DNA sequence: TGCGCCAGCGTACTAGCGGAGAATATCCATCAAGAGACCCAGTACTTC. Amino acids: CASVLAENIHQETQYF.

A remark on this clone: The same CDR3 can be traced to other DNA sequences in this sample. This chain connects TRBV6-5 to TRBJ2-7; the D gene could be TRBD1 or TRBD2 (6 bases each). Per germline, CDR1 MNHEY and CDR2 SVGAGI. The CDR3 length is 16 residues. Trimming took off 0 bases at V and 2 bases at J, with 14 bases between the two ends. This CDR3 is CASSYSAGEEAYEQYF. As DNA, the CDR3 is TGTGCCAGCAGTTACTCGGCAGGGGAGGAGGCCTACGAGCAGTACTTC.

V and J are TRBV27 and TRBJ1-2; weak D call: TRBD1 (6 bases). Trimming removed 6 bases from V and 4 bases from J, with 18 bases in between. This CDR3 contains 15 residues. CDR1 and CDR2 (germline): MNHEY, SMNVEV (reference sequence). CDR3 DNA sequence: TGTGCCAGCAGCCCGGGGAGGGGGTTCTTCTATGGCTACACCTTC. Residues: CASSPGRGFFYGYTF.

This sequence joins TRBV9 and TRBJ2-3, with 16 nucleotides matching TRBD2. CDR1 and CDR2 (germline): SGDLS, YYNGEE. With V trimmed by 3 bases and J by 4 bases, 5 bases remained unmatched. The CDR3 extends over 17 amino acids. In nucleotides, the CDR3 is TGTGCCAGCAGCGACGGGACTAGCGGGGGGGCTGCAGATACGCAGTATTTT. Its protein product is CASSDGTSGGAADTQYF.

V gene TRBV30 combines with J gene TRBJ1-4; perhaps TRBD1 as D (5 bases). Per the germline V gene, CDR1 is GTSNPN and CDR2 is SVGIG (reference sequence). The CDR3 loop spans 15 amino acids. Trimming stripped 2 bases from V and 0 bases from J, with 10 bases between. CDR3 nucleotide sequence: TGTGCCTGGAGTCCCGACAGTGCAACTAATGAAAAACTGTTTTTT. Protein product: CAWSPDSATNEKLFF.

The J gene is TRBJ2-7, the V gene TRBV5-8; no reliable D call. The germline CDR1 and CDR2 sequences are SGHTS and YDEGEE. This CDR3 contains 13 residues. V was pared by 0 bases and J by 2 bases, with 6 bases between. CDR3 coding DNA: TGTGCCAGCAGCTTGGCCGCAGCCTACGAGCAGTACTTC. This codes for CASSLAAAYEQYF.

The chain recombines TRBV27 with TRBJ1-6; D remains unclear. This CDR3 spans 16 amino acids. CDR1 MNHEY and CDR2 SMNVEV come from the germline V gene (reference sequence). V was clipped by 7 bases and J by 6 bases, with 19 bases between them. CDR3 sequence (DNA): TGTGCCAGCATCCAAAGCGTTAGGAATCTTAATTCACCCCTCCACTTT. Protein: CASIQSVRNLNSPLHF.

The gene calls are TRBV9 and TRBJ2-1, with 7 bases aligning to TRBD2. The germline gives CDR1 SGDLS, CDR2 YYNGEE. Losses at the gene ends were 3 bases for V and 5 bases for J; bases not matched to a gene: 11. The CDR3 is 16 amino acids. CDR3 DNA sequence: TGTGCCAGCAGCGGGGGAGGACTAGTTTATCACAATGAGCAGTTCTTC. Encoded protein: CASSGGGLVYHNEQFF.

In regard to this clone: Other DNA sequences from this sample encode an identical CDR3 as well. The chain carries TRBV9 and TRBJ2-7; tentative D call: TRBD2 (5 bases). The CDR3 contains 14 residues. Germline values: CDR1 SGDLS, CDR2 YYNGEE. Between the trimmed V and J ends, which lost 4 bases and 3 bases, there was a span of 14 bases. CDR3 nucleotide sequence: TGTGCCAGCAGCTCGGGTGGGAGTGGCTACGAGCAGTACTTC. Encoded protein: CASSSGGSGYEQYF. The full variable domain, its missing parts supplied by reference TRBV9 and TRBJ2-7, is DSGVTQTPKHLITATGQRVTLRCSPRSGDLSVYWYQQSLDQGLQFLIQYYNGEERAKGNILERFSAQQFPDLHSELNLSSLELGDSALYFCASSSGGSGYEQYFGPGTRLTVT.

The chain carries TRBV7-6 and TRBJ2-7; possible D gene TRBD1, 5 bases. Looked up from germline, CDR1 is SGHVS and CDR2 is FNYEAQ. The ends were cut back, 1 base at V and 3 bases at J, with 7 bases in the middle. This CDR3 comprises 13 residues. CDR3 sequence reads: CASSLEQDYEQYF. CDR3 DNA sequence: TGTGCCAGCAGCTTAGAACAGGACTACGAGCAGTACTTC.

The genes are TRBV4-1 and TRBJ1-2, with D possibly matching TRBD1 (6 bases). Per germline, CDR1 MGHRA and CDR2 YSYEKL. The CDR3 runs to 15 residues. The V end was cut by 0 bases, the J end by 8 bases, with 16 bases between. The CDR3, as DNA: TGCGCCAGCAGCCAAGACGGTAGGGGGGACCAGGGCTACACCTTC. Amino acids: CASSQDGRGDQGYTF.

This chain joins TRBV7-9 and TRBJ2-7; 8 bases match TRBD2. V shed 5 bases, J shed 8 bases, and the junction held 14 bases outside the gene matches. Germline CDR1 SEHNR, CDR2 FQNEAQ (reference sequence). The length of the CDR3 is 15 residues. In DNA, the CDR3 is TGTGCCAGCAGCCCAACCACACAGCGGGAGAGGCAGCAGTACTTC. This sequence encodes CASSPTTQRERQQYF.

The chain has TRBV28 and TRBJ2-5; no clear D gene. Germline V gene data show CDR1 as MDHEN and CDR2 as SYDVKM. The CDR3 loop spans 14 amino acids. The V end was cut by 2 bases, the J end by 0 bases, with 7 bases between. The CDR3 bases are TGTGCCAGCAGTTTAGACACTAACCAAGAGACCCAGTACTTC. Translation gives CASSLDTNQETQYF.

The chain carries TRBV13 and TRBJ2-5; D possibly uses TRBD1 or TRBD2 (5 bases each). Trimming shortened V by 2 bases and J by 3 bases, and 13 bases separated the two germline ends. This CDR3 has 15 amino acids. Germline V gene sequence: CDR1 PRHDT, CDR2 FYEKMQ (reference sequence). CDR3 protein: CASSLRGPLEETQYF. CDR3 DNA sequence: TGTGCCAGCAGCTTAAGGGGACCCCTGGAAGAGACCCAGTACTTC.

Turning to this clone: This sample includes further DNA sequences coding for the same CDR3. The CDR3 reads CASSIAGGYEQYF. Here the CDR3 DNA reads TGTGCCAGCAGTATAGCGGGAGGCTACGAGCAGTACTTC. This chain connects TRBV27 to TRBJ2-7; 10 nucleotides align to TRBD2. V gave up 5 bases and J gave up 3 bases; unmatched junction bases: 1. From germline, CDR1 is MNHEY and CDR2 SMNVEV (reference sequence). CDR3 length: 13 residues.

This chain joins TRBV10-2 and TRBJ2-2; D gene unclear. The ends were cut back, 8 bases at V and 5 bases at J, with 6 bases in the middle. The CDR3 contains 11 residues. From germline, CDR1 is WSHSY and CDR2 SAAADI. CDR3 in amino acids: CASRWTGELFF. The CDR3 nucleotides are TGCGCCAGCCGCTGGACCGGGGAGCTGTTTTTT.

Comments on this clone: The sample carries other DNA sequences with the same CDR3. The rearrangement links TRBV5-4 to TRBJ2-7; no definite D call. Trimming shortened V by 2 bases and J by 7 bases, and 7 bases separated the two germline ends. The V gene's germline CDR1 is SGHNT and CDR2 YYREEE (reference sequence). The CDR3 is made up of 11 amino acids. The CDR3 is CASSFSGEQYF. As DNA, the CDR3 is TGTGCCAGCAGCTTTAGTGGGGAGCAGTACTTC.

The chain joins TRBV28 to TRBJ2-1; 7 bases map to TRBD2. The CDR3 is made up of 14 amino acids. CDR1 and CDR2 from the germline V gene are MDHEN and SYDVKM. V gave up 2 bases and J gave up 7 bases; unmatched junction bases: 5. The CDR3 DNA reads TGTGCCAGCAGTTTAGCGGGGGTGAAAAATGAGCAGTTCTTC. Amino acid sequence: CASSLAGVKNEQFF.

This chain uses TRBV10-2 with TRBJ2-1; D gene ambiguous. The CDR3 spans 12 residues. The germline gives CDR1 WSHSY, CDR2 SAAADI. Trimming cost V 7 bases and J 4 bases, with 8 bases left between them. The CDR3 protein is CASTPEYNEQFF. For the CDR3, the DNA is TGCGCCAGCACCCCCGAGTACAATGAGCAGTTCTTC.

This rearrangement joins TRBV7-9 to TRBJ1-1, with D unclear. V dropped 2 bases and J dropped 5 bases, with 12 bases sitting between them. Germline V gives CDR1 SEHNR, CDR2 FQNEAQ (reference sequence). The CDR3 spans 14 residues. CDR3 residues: CASSLIQSGTEAFF. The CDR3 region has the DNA TGTGCCAGCAGCTTAATCCAGAGTGGGACTGAAGCTTTCTTT.

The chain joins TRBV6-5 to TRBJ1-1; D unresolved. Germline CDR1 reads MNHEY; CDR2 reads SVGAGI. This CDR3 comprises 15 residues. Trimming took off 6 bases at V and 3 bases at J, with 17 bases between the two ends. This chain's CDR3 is CASSPRGVIDTEAFF. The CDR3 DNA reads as TGTGCCAGCAGCCCCCGGGGAGTAATCGACACTGAAGCTTTCTTT.

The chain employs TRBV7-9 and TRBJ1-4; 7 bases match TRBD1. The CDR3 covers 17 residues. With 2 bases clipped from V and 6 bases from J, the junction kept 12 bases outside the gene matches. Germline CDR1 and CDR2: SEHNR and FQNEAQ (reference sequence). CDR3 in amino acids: CASSLSSVGGPDEKLFF. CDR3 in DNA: TGTGCCAGCAGCTTATCAAGTGTAGGGGGCCCGGATGAAAAACTGTTTTTT.

CDR3: CASSRQSYEQYF. CDR3 in DNA: TGTGCCAGCAGCCGACAGTCCTACGAGCAGTACTTC. The chain uses TRBV7-8 and TRBJ2-7; tentatively, D is TRBD1 (5 bases). The germline V gene encodes CDR1 SGHVS and CDR2 FQNEAQ. The ends were cut back, 5 bases at V and 1 base at J, with 6 bases in the middle. The CDR3 has 12 residues.